This TCR beta chain was retrieved from a study of blood T cell repertoires in COVID-19 (TCRdb year 2020). Background for the entire study: Samples covering the acute and convalescent phases of COVID-19 were provided by collaborators in the United States, Italy and Spain. A freely available public database, intended as a resource for researchers studying the immune response to SARS-CoV-2, is where the repertoires were released. A de-identified subject ID, COVID-19 status, age in years and sex were almost always included in the sample metadata. Where available, HLA class I and class II types were obtained from metadata supplied by the sample provider rather than from assay-based typing. Subjects who had been exposed to COVID-19, were actively infected with it, or had recovered from it provided the deeply sampled blood TCRbeta repertoires that made up the dataset. The samples were drawn from two sources: the first 160 participants of the ongoing ImmuneRACE study, and 1,200 or so subjects contributed by 6 global collaborators. The prospective study material was composed of cDNA or gDNA derived from T cells, B-cell-depleted T cells, or PBMCs.

TCRbeta CDR3 regions were amplified from genomic DNA using the immunoSEQ Assay, a bias-controlled multiplex PCR. For the original study's pipeline: The number of nucleated cells in each sample was estimated from the amplification of reference gene primers within the assay. To quantify the absolute abundance of each unique TCRbeta CDR3 rearrangement, sequence reads were collapsed and filtered. Productive Simpson clonality was computed per sample as the square root of Simpson's diversity index over productive rearrangements. TCRdb obtained this table from immuneACCESS and retained in-frame rearrangements with V and J assigned. These tables miss some clones; where compared with another copy, unresolved V genes account for less than half of the shortfall, and the remainder is unexplained. The DNA was the basis for D and trimming; V, J and clone size are from that table. The sample yields 200,000 to 250,000 clones; 70% to 90% were counted once. The ten largest make up roughly 7.6% of the sample.

The table lists this clone with a few counts. Its antigen specificity is not known. No quality values exist for individual bases; no much larger clone is one base distant. Trimming removed 0 bases from V and 1 base from J, leaving 8 bases between the germline ends. Looking up the germline V gene yields CDR1 SGHRS and CDR2 YFSETQ. The CDR3 covers 14 residues, taking in both the cysteine and the phenylalanine. The CDR3 DNA has 42 bases and is translated from base 1. The collaborating institutions used their own protocols to collect whole blood in K2EDTA tubes. For TCRbeta analysis, collaborators shipped samples as frozen whole blood, isolated PBMCs, or DNA extracted from either of those sample types. Overall study outcomes, separate from this receptor: Clinical and demographic metadata were provided uncurated, with the amount varying by source and participant.

The source of this sequence is a woman aged 45-65 years with active or convalescent COVID-19. The sample consisted of peripheral blood. The receptor chain draws on TRBV5-1 and TRBJ2-7; the D gene cannot be resolved reliably. At the DNA level, the sequence is TGCGCCAGCAGCTTGGATGCGGTTTCCTACGAGCAGTACTTC. Translated, it gives CASSLDAVSYEQYF.